This T cell receptor beta chain was profiled in a study of persistence of HIV-infected CD4 T cells. Whole-study findings and limits: Compared with CD3/CD28-stimulated cells, CMV- and Gag-responding cells showed lower TCRbeta richness.

The libraries were made with immunoSEQ version 4 in survey mode. Here immunoSEQ multiplex PCR was the method, and the copy in TCRdb shows in-frame clones only, minus some. The table lists over 10,000 clones, under 70% of them singletons. This CDR3 is 16 amino acids long. CDR1 is SGHDT and CDR2 is YYEEEE in the germline V gene. Trimming removed 0 bases from V and 0 bases from J, with 7 bases in between. The stimulus was an HIV-1 Gag 15-mer peptide pool, 1 ug/peptide/mL. Sorting of responding CD4+ T cells relied on upregulated CD40 ligand together with CD69. This clone was detected only a few times. The antigen is unknown.

The receptor comes from an adult man with HIV who was CMV-seropositive. This chain connects TRBV5-6 to TRBJ2-6; D gene ambiguous. Sequencing used CD4+ T cells sorted from PBMCs after approximately 19-hour stimulation, obtained from a patient who received antiretroviral therapy. CDR3 nucleotides: TGTGCCAGCAGCTTGGTCCGCGTCTCTGGGGCCAACGTCCTGACTTTC. This encodes CASSLVRVSGANVLTF. Full variable domain (outside the CDR3, taken from reference TRBV5-6 and TRBJ2-6): DAGVTQSPTHLIKTRGQQVTLRCSPKSGHDTVSWYQQALGQGPQFIFQYYEEEERQRGNFPDRFSGHQFPNYSSELNVNALLLGDSALYLCASSLVRVSGANVLTFGAGSRLTVL.